The clone carrying this T cell receptor beta chain was recorded a few times. What it recognizes is unknown. One end of the junction does not line up with germline, which may come from a read error. Time point noted: newly diagnosed GD, antithyroid drugs for less than 3 months. The TCR library was made from RNA that had been extracted from PBMCs in TRIzol. Library construction for TCR beta used iRepertoire HTBI primers and Arm-PCR of CDR3 regions. TCRdb analysed the multiplex PCR reads with MiXCR anew, one entry per CDR3 protein. The table lists a few hundred thousand distinct CDR3 sequences, about an eighth of them singletons. This CDR3 has 13 amino acids. The V gene's germline CDR1 is LGHDT and CDR2 YNNKEL (reference sequence). The data belong to a study of regulatory T cells in long-lasting Graves disease. Study results and caveats: Whereas 966 public clonotypes were shared by new patients, persistent patients shared more, at around 2,700.

The same data also contributed to another study, on T cells in Graves' hyperthyroidism and ophthalmopathy. That source reports: Researchers barred patients who had uncontrolled infection, other autoimmune disease, pregnancy or lactation. In blood, most of the thyroid clonotypes expanded above 0.001 were also present.

The clonotype was recovered from a woman under 30 with Graves disease. V is TRBV3-1 and J is TRBJ1-1; weak D call: TRBD1 (5 bases). The material was peripheral blood mononuclear cells (PBMCs), obtained at new diagnosis, from a patient treated with antithyroid drugs. In DNA, the CDR3 is TGTGTCAGCAGCAAAAGTGGGGGTACTGAAGCTTTCTTT. It encodes CVSSKSGGTEAFF. Full variable domain (rest looked up from reference TRBV3-1 and TRBJ1-1): DTAVSQTPKYLVTQMGNDKSIKCEQNLGHDTMYWYKQDSKKFLKIMFSYNNKELIINETVPNRFSPKSPDKAHLNLHINSLELGDSAVYFCVSSKSGGTEAFFGQGTRLTVV.